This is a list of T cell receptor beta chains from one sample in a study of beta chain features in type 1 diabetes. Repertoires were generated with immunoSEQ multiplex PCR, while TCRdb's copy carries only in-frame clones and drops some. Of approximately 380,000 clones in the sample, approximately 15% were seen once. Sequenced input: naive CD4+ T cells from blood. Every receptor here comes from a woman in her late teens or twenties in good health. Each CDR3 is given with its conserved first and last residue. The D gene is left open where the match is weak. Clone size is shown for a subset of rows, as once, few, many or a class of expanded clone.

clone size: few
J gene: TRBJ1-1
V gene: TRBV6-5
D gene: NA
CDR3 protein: CASSLGPFMNTEAFF
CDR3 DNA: TGTGCCAGCAGCCTTGGGCCCTTCATGAACACTGAAGCTTTCTTT

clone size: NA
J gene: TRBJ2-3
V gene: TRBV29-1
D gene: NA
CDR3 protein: CSVEGPPGGPTDTQYF
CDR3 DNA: TGCAGCGTTGAGGGCCCCCCCGGAGGCCCCACAGATACGCAGTATTTT

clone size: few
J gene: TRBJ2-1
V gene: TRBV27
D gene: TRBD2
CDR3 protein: CASSRLAGRNEQFF
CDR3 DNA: TGTGCCAGCAGCCGACTAGCGGGAAGAAATGAGCAGTTCTTC

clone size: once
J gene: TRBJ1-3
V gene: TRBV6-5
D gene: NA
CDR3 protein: CASSYTPRGNTIYF
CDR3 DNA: TGTGCCAGCAGCTATACCCCGAGGGGAAACACCATATATTTT

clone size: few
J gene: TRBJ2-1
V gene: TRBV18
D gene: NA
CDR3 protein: CASSPPSRMNNEQFF
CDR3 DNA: TGTGCCAGCTCACCACCTAGCAGAATGAACAATGAGCAGTTCTTC

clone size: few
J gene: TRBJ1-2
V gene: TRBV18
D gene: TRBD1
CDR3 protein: CASSPEPKGARGYTF
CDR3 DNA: TGTGCCAGCTCACCGGAGCCCAAGGGGGCGAGAGGCTACACCTTC

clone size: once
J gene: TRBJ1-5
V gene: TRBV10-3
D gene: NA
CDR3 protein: CAISVGDQPQHF
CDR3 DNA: TGTGCCATCAGTGTCGGGGATCAGCCCCAGCATTTT

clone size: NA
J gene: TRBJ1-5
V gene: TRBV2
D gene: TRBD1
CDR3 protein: CASRRQGSNNQPQHF
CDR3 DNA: TGTGCCAGCAGGAGACAGGGATCGAACAATCAGCCCCAGCATTTT

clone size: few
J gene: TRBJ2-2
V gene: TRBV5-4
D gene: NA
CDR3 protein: CASSLPGSGELFF
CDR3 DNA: TGTGCCAGCAGCTTGCCGGGATCCGGGGAGCTGTTTTTT

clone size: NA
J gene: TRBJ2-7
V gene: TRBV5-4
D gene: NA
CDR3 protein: CASSPQGIHEQYF
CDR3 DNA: TGTGCCAGCAGCCCACAGGGTATCCACGAGCAGTACTTC

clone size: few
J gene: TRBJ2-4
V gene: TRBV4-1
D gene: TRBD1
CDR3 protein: CASSQDNVWGQENIQYF
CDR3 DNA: TGCGCCAGCAGCCAAGATAACGTTTGGGGACAGGAAAACATTCAGTACTTC

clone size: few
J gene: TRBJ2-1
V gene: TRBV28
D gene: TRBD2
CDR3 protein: CASLLAGRDEQFF
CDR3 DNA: TGTGCCAGTCTGCTAGCGGGGAGGGATGAGCAGTTCTTC

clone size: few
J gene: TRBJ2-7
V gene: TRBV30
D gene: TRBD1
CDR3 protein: CAWTRLTGFYEQYF
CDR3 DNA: TGTGCCTGGACCCGGTTGACAGGGTTCTACGAGCAGTACTTC

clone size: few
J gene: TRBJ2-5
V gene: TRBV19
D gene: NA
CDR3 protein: CASSNTMPQETQYF
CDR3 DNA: TGTGCCAGTAGTAACACTATGCCCCAAGAGACCCAGTACTTC

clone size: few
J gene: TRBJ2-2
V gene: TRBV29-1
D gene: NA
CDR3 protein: CSVRGRSTGELFF
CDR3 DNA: TGCAGCGTTAGAGGGCGCAGCACCGGGGAGCTGTTTTTT

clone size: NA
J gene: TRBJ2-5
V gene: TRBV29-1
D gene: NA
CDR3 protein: CSVHPGRWETQYF
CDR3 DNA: TGCAGCGTTCATCCAGGGCGCTGGGAGACCCAGTACTTC

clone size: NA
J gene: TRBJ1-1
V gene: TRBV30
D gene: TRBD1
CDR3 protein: CAWSGGTGLNTEAFF
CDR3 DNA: TGTGCCTGGAGTGGAGGGACAGGGTTGAACACTGAAGCTTTCTTT

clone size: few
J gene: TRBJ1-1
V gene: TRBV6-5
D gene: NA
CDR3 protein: CASKLLERMNTEAFF
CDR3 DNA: TGTGCCAGCAAGCTATTAGAGCGAATGAACACTGAAGCTTTCTTT

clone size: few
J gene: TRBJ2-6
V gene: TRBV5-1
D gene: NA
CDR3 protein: CASSSSGGSAGANVLTF
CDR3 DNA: TGCGCCAGCAGTTCCTCCGGGGGAAGCGCTGGGGCCAACGTCCTGACTTTC

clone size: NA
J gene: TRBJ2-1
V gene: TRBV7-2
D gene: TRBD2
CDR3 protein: CASSLARENNEQFF
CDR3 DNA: TGTGCCAGCAGCTTAGCGCGGGAGAACAATGAGCAGTTCTTC

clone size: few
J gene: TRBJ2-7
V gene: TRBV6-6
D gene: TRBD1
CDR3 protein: CASLTGTGDEQYF
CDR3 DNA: TGTGCCAGCTTAACCGGGACAGGGGACGAGCAGTACTTC

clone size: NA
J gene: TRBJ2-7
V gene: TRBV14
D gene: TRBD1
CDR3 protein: CASSQGFAGTGRPYEQYF
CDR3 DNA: TGTGCCAGCAGCCAAGGGTTCGCTGGGACAGGGAGGCCCTACGAGCAGTACTTC

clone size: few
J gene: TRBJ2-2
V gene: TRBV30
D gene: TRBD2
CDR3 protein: CAWSVRPAGARGELFF
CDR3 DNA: TGTGCCTGGAGTGTGAGGCCAGCGGGGGCCCGCGGGGAGCTGTTTTTT

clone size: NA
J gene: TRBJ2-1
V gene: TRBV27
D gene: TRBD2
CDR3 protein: CASSGGYQNNEQFF
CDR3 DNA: TGTGCCAGCAGCGGGGGGTACCAAAACAATGAGCAGTTCTTC

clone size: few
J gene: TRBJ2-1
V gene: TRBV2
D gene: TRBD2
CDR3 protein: CASRGTTGSYNEQFF
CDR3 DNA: TGTGCCAGCAGAGGGACTACCGGCTCCTACAATGAGCAGTTCTTC

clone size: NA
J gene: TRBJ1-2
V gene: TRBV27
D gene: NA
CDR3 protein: CASSGDQGLAYGYTF
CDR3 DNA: TGTGCCAGCAGCGGTGACCAGGGTTTAGCCTATGGCTACACCTTC

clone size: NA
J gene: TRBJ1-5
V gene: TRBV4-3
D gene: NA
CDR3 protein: CASSQDRWGDQPQHF
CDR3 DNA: TGCGCCAGCAGCCAAGATAGGTGGGGCGATCAGCCCCAGCATTTT

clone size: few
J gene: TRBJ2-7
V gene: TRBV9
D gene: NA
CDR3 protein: CASSAYSGQFSYEQYF
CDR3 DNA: TGTGCCAGCAGCGCATACTCGGGACAATTCTCCTACGAGCAGTACTTC

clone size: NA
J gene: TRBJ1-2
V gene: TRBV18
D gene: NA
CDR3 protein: CASSPPGGGIYGYTF
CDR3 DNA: TGTGCCAGCTCACCACCGGGAGGGGGTATCTATGGCTACACCTTC

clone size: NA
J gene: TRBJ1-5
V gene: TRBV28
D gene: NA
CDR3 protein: CASSPGSYQPQHF
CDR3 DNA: TGTGCCAGCAGCCCAGGGTCCTATCAGCCCCAGCATTTT

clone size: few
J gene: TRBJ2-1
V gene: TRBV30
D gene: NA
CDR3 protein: CAWSVDFHSYNEQFF
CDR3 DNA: TGTGCCTGGAGTGTCGACTTTCACTCCTACAATGAGCAGTTCTTC

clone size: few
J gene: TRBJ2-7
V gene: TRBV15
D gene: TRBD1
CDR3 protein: CATSRKGQGDYEQYF
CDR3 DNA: TGTGCCACCAGCAGAAAGGGACAGGGGGACTACGAGCAGTACTTC

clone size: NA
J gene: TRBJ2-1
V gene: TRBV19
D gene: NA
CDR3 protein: CASSSPGAGNNEQFF
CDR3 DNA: TGTGCCAGTAGTTCCCCGGGCGCAGGGAACAATGAGCAGTTCTTC

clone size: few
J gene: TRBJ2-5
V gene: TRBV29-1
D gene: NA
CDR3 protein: CSVAIEQETQYF
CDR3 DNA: TGCAGCGTTGCAATAGAACAAGAGACCCAGTACTTC

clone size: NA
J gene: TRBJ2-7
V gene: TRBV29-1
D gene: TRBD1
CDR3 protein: CSVNRGTYEQYF
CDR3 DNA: TGCAGCGTAAACAGGGGAACCTACGAGCAGTACTTC

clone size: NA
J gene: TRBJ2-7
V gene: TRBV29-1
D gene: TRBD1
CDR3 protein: CSVGITGTGTYEQYF
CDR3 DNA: TGCAGCGTTGGAATTACCGGGACAGGGACCTACGAGCAGTACTTC

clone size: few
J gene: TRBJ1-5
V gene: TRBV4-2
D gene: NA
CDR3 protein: CASSQESGRQDQPQHF
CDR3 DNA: TGTGCCAGCAGCCAAGAATCAGGGCGGCAGGATCAGCCCCAGCATTTT

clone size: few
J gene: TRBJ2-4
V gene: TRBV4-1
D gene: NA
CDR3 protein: CASSPVQSAKNIQYF
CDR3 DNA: TGCGCCAGCAGCCCAGTCCAGTCAGCCAAAAACATTCAGTACTTC

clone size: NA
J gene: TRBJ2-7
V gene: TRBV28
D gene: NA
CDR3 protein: CASTTGAYEQYF
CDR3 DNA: TGTGCCAGCACGACGGGGGCCTACGAGCAGTACTTC

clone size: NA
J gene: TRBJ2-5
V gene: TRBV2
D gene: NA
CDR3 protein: CASRRGLVETQYF
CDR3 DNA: TGTGCCAGCCGCCGAGGCCTAGTGGAGACCCAGTACTTC

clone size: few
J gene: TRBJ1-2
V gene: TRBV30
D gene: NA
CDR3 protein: CAWSLRGLGGYGYTF
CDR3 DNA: TGTGCCTGGAGTCTGCGGGGACTCGGAGGCTATGGCTACACCTTC

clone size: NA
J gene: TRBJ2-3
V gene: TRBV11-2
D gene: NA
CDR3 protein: CAGGSGTGHTQYF
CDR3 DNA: TGTGCCGGGGGTAGTGGAACAGGGCATACGCAGTATTTT

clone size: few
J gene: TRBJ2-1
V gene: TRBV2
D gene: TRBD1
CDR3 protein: CASSGGGGEQFF
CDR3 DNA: TGTGCCAGCAGTGGAGGGGGCGGAGAGCAGTTCTTC

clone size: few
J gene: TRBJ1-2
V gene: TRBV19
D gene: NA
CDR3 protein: CASSPTFSDYGYTF
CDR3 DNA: TGTGCCAGTAGCCCGACATTCTCCGACTATGGCTACACCTTC

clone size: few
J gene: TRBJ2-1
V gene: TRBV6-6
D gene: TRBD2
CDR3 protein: CASSYGTSDHNEQFF
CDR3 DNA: TGTGCCAGCAGTTACGGGACTAGCGACCACAATGAGCAGTTCTTC

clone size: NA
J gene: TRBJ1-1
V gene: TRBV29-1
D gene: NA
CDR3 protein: CSVGTAVTDTEAFF
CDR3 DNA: TGCAGCGTCGGGACTGCGGTAACGGACACTGAAGCTTTCTTT

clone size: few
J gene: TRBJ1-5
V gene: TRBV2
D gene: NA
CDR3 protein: CARGNREGQPQHF
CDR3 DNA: TGTGCCCGAGGGAACAGGGAGGGTCAGCCCCAGCATTTT

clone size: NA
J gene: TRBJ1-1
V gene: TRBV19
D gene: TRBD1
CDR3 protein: CASSMTGTGTNTEAFF
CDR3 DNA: TGTGCCAGTAGTATGACCGGGACAGGGACGAACACTGAAGCTTTCTTT

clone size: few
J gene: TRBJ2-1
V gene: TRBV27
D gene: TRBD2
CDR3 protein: CASSSLAGGRYNEQFF
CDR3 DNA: TGTGCCAGCAGTTCTCTAGCGGGAGGCCGATACAATGAGCAGTTCTTC

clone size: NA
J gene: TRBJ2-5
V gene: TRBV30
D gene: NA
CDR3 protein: CAWKPLAETQYF
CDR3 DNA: TGTGCCTGGAAACCACTAGCAGAGACCCAGTACTTC

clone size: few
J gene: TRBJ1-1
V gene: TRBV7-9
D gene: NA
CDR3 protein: CASSPYPGTEAFF
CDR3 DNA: TGTGCCAGCAGCCCCTACCCAGGTACTGAAGCTTTCTTT

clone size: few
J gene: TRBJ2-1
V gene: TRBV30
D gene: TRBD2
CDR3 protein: CAWSRGSYNEQFF
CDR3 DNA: TGTGCCTGGTCGCGGGGGTCCTACAATGAGCAGTTCTTC